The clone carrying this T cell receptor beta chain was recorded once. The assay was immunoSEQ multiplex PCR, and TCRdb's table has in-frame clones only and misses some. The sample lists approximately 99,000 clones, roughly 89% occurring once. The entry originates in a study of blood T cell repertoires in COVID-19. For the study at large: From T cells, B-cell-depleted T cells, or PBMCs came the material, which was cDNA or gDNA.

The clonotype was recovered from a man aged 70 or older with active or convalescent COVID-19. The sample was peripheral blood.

The chain's CDR3 is CASSPPGSSGNTIYF. The CDR3 DNA is TGTGCCAGCAGCCCACCAGGGTCCTCTGGAAACACCATATATTTT. The gene calls are TRBV6-2 or TRBV6-3 and TRBJ1-3, with a tentative D call TRBD1 (5 bases). Trimming removed 6 bases from V and 0 bases from J, with 12 bases in between. This CDR3 is 15 amino acids long. The germline gives CDR1 MNHEY, CDR2 SVGEGT.